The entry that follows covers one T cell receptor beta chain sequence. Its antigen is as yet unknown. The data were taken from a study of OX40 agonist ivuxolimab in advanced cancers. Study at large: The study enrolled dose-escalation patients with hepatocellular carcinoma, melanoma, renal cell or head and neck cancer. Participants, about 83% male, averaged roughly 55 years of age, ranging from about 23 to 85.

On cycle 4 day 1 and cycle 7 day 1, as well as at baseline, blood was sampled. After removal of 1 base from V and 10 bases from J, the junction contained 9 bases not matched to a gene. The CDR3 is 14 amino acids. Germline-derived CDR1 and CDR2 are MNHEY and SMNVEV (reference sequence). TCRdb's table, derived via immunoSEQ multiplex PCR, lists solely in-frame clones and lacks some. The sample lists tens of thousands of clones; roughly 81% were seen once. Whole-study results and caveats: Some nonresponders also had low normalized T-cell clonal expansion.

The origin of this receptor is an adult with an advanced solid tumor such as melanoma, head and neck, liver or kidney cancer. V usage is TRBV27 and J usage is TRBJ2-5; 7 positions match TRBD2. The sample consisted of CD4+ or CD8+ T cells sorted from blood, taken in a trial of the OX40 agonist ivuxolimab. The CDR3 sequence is CASSLWAGRGGQYF. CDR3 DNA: TGTGCCAGCAGTTTATGGGCAGGGAGGGGCGGCCAGTACTTC.